The 9 T cell receptor beta chains below were found in one sample sequenced in a study of blood T cell repertoires in COVID-19. Produced via immunoSEQ multiplex PCR; TCRdb's table is partial and in-frame only. Of 150,000 to 200,000 clones in the sample, approximately 95% were seen once. Sequences were obtained from peripheral blood. The receptors originated from a woman aged 55-69 years with COVID-19, enrolled during active disease.

The chain is built from TRBV19 and TRBJ2-5, with 8 bases matching TRBD1. J was trimmed by 4 bases and V by 1 base; bases with no gene match: 11. The V gene's germline CDR1 is LNHDA and CDR2 SQIVND (reference sequence). The CDR3 is made up of 17 amino acids. CDR3 protein: CASSIGSGGRGRETQYF. The CDR3 DNA reads as TGTGCCAGTAGTATAGGATCCGGAGGCAGGGGGCGAGAGACCCAGTACTTC.

This clone was observed a handful of times. The rearrangement joins TRBV19 to TRBJ1-2; D is unresolved. The CDR3 is 15 amino acids. Trimming removed 1 base from V and 2 bases from J, with 11 bases in between. CDR1 is LNHDA and CDR2 is SQIVND in the germline V gene (reference sequence). CDR3 coding DNA: TGTGCCAGTAGTATAGGTGGGCCGATCAACTATGGCTACACCTTC. Translating gives CASSIGGPINYGYTF. Using reference TRBV19 and TRBJ1-2 for the parts outside the CDR3, the full variable domain is DGGITQSPKYLFRKEGQNVTLSCEQNLNHDAMYWYRQDPGQGLRLIYYSQIVNDFQKGDIAEGYSVSREKKESFPLTVTSAQKNPTAFYLCASSIGGPINYGYTFGSGTRLTVV.

The rearrangement uses TRBV6-1 and TRBJ2-3; 10 bases match TRBD2. Germline V gene data show CDR1 as MNHNS and CDR2 as SASEGT. With V trimmed by 0 bases and J by 6 bases, 15 bases remained unmatched. The CDR3 has 19 amino acids. CDR3 DNA sequence: TGTGCCAGCAGTGAAGCGTCGATCCGGGGAGCGGGGGGGCCGGATACGCAGTATTTT. Protein: CASSEASIRGAGGPDTQYF.

The chain uses TRBV4-3 and TRBJ1-1, with TRBD1 as a possible D gene (6 bases). CDR1 and CDR2 from the germline V gene are LGHNA and YSLEER. The ends were cut back, 0 bases at V and 8 bases at J, with 13 bases in the middle. CDR3 length equals 14 residues. The CDR3 loop is CASSQDTGFGEAFF. In DNA, the CDR3 is TGCGCCAGCAGCCAAGATACAGGGTTTGGCGAAGCTTTCTTT.

This clone was found once. This CDR3 is CASRLTGSYGYTF. CDR3 nucleotide sequence: TGTGCCAGCAGATTGACAGGGTCTTATGGCTACACCTTC. V usage is TRBV13 and J usage is TRBJ1-2; 7 bases match TRBD1. The CDR3 is 13 residues long. Germline CDR1 reads PRHDT; CDR2 reads FYEKMQ (reference sequence). J was trimmed by 5 bases and V by 6 bases; bases with no gene match: 6. Variable domain in full (rest from reference TRBV13 and TRBJ1-2): AAGVIQSPRHLIKEKRETATLKCYPIPRHDTVYWYQQGPGQDPQFLISFYEKMQSDKGSIPDRFSAQQFSDYHSELNMSSLELGDSALYFCASRLTGSYGYTFGSGTRLTVV.

The chain links TRBV5-8 to TRBJ1-1, with TRBD1 matching 11 bases. V shed 6 bases, J shed 3 bases, and the junction held 7 bases outside the gene matches. The germline V gene encodes CDR1 SGHTS and CDR2 YDEGEE. The CDR3 has 15 residues. The CDR3: CASKRDRGIDTEAFF. In DNA, the CDR3 is TGTGCCAGCAAACGGGACAGGGGGATTGACACTGAAGCTTTCTTT.

V is TRBV5-5 and J is TRBJ1-1; no clear D gene. The germline V and J ends were trimmed by 2 bases and 6 bases, with 11 bases remaining between them. The germline CDR1 and CDR2 sequences are SGHKS and YYEKEE (reference sequence). The CDR3 loop spans 13 amino acids. Here the CDR3 DNA reads TGTGCCAGCAGCTTATCCAGGCTCGCTGAAGCTTTCTTT. Its protein product is CASSLSRLAEAFF. Combining the CDR3 with reference TRBV5-5 and TRBJ1-1 gives the whole variable domain DAGVTQSPTHLIKTRGQQVTLRCSPISGHKSVSWYQQVLGQGPQFIFQYYEKEERGRGNFPDRFSARQFPNYSSELNVNALLLGDSALYLCASSLSRLAEAFFGQGTRLTVV.

The CDR3 bases are TGTGCCAGCAGCTGGTGGGCTGACACTGAAGCTTTCTTT. Translation: CASSWWADTEAFF. J is TRBJ1-1 and V is TRBV6-5; D is uncertain. The CDR3 runs 13 residues. CDR1 is MNHEY and CDR2 is SVGAGI in the germline V gene. The germline V and J ends were trimmed by 6 bases and 3 bases, with 11 bases remaining between them.

The chain links TRBV18 to TRBJ1-4, with D possibly TRBD1 on 6 matching bases. The V gene's germline CDR1 is KGHSH and CDR2 LQKENI. The CDR3 consists of 18 residues. Trimming cost V 1 base and J 0 bases, with 15 bases left between them. Written as DNA, the CDR3 is TGTGCCAGCTCACCACTCGTTTGGGGGCCGGCAACTAATGAAAAACTGTTTTTT. Its protein product is CASSPLVWGPATNEKLFF.